Listed below are T cell receptor beta chains from one sample, sequenced in a study of T cell responses to AZD1222 COVID-19 vaccine. TCRdb's copy holds only in-frame clones and misses some; the assay was immunoSEQ multiplex PCR. Here the sample spans about 110,000 clones, around nine tenths being singletons. Sequenced material: peripheral blood, taken on day 0 of AZD1222 vaccination. Every receptor here comes from an adult in good health. CDR3s include the opening cysteine and the closing phenylalanine or tryptophan. The order of the fields is V gene, D gene, CDR3 length, clone size, J gene, CDR3 DNA, CDR3 protein. The D gene is left open where the match is weak. Size is omitted from some rows. Given values are once, few, many or a class for expanded clones.

V gene: TRBV19
D gene: NA
CDR3 length: 13
clone size: many
J gene: TRBJ1-1
CDR3 DNA: TGTGCCAGTAGTATCCCCGGGGAAGGTGAAGCTTTCTTT
CDR3 protein: CASSIPGEGEAFF

V gene: TRBV19
D gene: TRBD1
CDR3 length: 14
clone size: NA
J gene: TRBJ1-2
CDR3 DNA: TGTGCCAGTAGTATTCCGACAGGGAACTATGGCTACACCTTC
CDR3 protein: CASSIPTGNYGYTF

V gene: TRBV18
D gene: NA
CDR3 length: 12
clone size: NA
J gene: TRBJ2-5
CDR3 DNA: TGTGCCAGCTCACCAGAGCCGGAGACCCAGTACTTC
CDR3 protein: CASSPEPETQYF

V gene: TRBV10-1
D gene: TRBD1
CDR3 length: 18
clone size: NA
J gene: TRBJ2-7
CDR3 DNA: TGCGCCGGACCCCGGGGACAGGGGGTTCTAAGGGGGTTCTACGAGCAGTACTTC
CDR3 protein: CAGPRGQGVLRGFYEQYF

V gene: TRBV5-4
D gene: NA
CDR3 length: 14
clone size: NA
J gene: TRBJ1-2
CDR3 DNA: TGTGCCAGCAGCTTGGCCGTGGCAGGGAGTGGCTACACCTTC
CDR3 protein: CASSLAVAGSGYTF

V gene: TRBV7-2
D gene: TRBD1
CDR3 length: 16
clone size: NA
J gene: TRBJ2-1
CDR3 DNA: TGTGCCAGCAGCTTAGAAGGGACAGGGGTCGGGAATGAGCAGTTCTTC
CDR3 protein: CASSLEGTGVGNEQFF

V gene: TRBV7-9
D gene: NA
CDR3 length: 16
clone size: NA
J gene: TRBJ1-3
CDR3 DNA: TGTGCCAGCAGCTTAGGAGCAGGGTTCGGCGGCAACACCATATATTTT
CDR3 protein: CASSLGAGFGGNTIYF

V gene: TRBV29-1
D gene: TRBD2
CDR3 length: 15
clone size: NA
J gene: TRBJ2-2
CDR3 DNA: TGCAGCGGAGCAGTGGCTAGCGGGGGGGTCGGGGAGCTGTTTTTT
CDR3 protein: CSGAVASGGVGELFF

V gene: TRBV7-2
D gene: NA
CDR3 length: 14
clone size: NA
J gene: TRBJ1-2
CDR3 DNA: TGTGCCAGCAGCTTAGAAGGGGGATACTATGGCTACACCTTC
CDR3 protein: CASSLEGGYYGYTF

V gene: TRBV5-1
D gene: NA
CDR3 length: 13
clone size: NA
J gene: TRBJ1-1
CDR3 DNA: TGCGCCAGCAGCTCCGGGAGGAACACTGAAGCTTTCTTT
CDR3 protein: CASSSGRNTEAFF

V gene: TRBV7-2
D gene: NA
CDR3 length: 14
clone size: NA
J gene: TRBJ1-5
CDR3 DNA: TGTGCCAGCAGCTCGATTGACGGGAATCAGCCCCAGCATTTT
CDR3 protein: CASSSIDGNQPQHF

V gene: TRBV11-2
D gene: NA
CDR3 length: 17
clone size: NA
J gene: TRBJ2-2
CDR3 DNA: TGTGCCAGCCTCTTGGGGCCGGAAGGGGGACACACCGGGGAGCTGTTTTTT
CDR3 protein: CASLLGPEGGHTGELFF

V gene: TRBV10-3
D gene: TRBD1
CDR3 length: 14
clone size: NA
J gene: TRBJ1-5
CDR3 DNA: TGTGCCATCGGGACAGGGATTAGCAATCAGCCCCAGCATTTT
CDR3 protein: CAIGTGISNQPQHF

V gene: TRBV7-8
D gene: NA
CDR3 length: 17
clone size: NA
J gene: TRBJ1-4
CDR3 DNA: TGTGCCAGCAGCTTAGCGTTGGACGGTGCAACTAATGAAAAACTGTTTTTT
CDR3 protein: CASSLALDGATNEKLFF

V gene: TRBV19
D gene: NA
CDR3 length: 13
clone size: few
J gene: TRBJ1-1
CDR3 DNA: TGTGCCAGTAGTACGCAGGGCGGGACTGAAGCTTTCTTT
CDR3 protein: CASSTQGGTEAFF

V gene: TRBV7-2
D gene: NA
CDR3 length: 15
clone size: NA
J gene: TRBJ1-3
CDR3 DNA: TGTGCCAGCAGCCCCGCCGCCACCTCTGGAAACACCATATATTTT
CDR3 protein: CASSPAATSGNTIYF

V gene: TRBV12-3/TRBV12-4
D gene: NA
CDR3 length: 13
clone size: NA
J gene: TRBJ1-2
CDR3 DNA: TGTGCCAGCAGTCCGCTACAGGGAGGTGGCTACACCTTC
CDR3 protein: CASSPLQGGGYTF

V gene: TRBV13
D gene: NA
CDR3 length: 15
clone size: NA
J gene: TRBJ2-7
CDR3 DNA: TGTGCCAGCAGCTTAGAAACAGAGTTTGGCTACGAGCAGTACTTC
CDR3 protein: CASSLETEFGYEQYF

V gene: TRBV7-2
D gene: TRBD1
CDR3 length: 14
clone size: NA
J gene: TRBJ1-2
CDR3 DNA: TGTGCCAGCAGCTTAGTGGGACAGCTCTATGGCTACACCTTC
CDR3 protein: CASSLVGQLYGYTF

V gene: TRBV6-5
D gene: TRBD1
CDR3 length: 14
clone size: NA
J gene: TRBJ1-1
CDR3 DNA: TGTGCCAGCACACAGGGGACCATGAACACTGAAGCTTTCTTT
CDR3 protein: CASTQGTMNTEAFF

V gene: TRBV5-4
D gene: TRBD1
CDR3 length: 13
clone size: NA
J gene: TRBJ2-7
CDR3 DNA: TGTGCCAGCAGCTTGCCAGGGGGCCACGAGCAGTACTTC
CDR3 protein: CASSLPGGHEQYF

V gene: TRBV5-6
D gene: TRBD1
CDR3 length: 15
clone size: NA
J gene: TRBJ1-3
CDR3 DNA: TGTGCCAGCAGCTTGGAAGGGGCAGGGGGTTACACCATATATTTT
CDR3 protein: CASSLEGAGGYTIYF

V gene: TRBV3-1/TRBV3-2
D gene: NA
CDR3 length: 12
clone size: once
J gene: TRBJ1-5
CDR3 DNA: TGTGCCAGCAGCCAAGATGGGCAGCCCCAGCATTTT
CDR3 protein: CASSQDGQPQHF

V gene: TRBV6-2/TRBV6-3
D gene: NA
CDR3 length: 18
clone size: NA
J gene: TRBJ2-3
CDR3 DNA: TGTGCCAGCAGCCCCCTCCCAATGGACAGCGCTAGCACAGATACGCAGTATTTT
CDR3 protein: CASSPLPMDSASTDTQYF

V gene: TRBV19
D gene: NA
CDR3 length: 15
clone size: once
J gene: TRBJ2-3
CDR3 DNA: TGTGCCAGTAGTATAGGAGGCGGGGGCACAGATACGCAGTATTTT
CDR3 protein: CASSIGGGGTDTQYF

V gene: TRBV3-1/TRBV3-2
D gene: TRBD2
CDR3 length: 16
clone size: few
J gene: TRBJ2-5
CDR3 DNA: TGTGCCAGCAGCCCTCAGGTACTAGCGGCTCAAGAGACCCAGTACTTC
CDR3 protein: CASSPQVLAAQETQYF

V gene: TRBV9
D gene: TRBD1
CDR3 length: 14
clone size: NA
J gene: TRBJ1-2
CDR3 DNA: TGTGCCAGCAGCGCAACAGGGGAAGCCTATGGCTACACCTTC
CDR3 protein: CASSATGEAYGYTF

V gene: TRBV24-1
D gene: NA
CDR3 length: 16
clone size: NA
J gene: TRBJ2-7
CDR3 DNA: TGTGCCACCAGTGAATTTGCAGGAGGGGAATCCTACGAGCAGTACTTC
CDR3 protein: CATSEFAGGESYEQYF

V gene: TRBV7-8
D gene: NA
CDR3 length: 15
clone size: NA
J gene: TRBJ1-5
CDR3 DNA: TGTGCCAGCAGCTTAAGCAGGGGTTTTAGTCAGCCCCAGCATTTT
CDR3 protein: CASSLSRGFSQPQHF

V gene: TRBV2
D gene: NA
CDR3 length: 13
clone size: NA
J gene: TRBJ1-2
CDR3 DNA: TGTGCCAGCAGTGAAAGTGGCACCCCTGGCTACACCTTC
CDR3 protein: CASSESGTPGYTF

V gene: TRBV6-2/TRBV6-3
D gene: TRBD2
CDR3 length: 15
clone size: few
J gene: TRBJ2-7
CDR3 DNA: TGTGCCAGCAGTTCCCTCGCGGGAGGGCCCCCCGAGCAGTACTTC
CDR3 protein: CASSSLAGGPPEQYF

V gene: TRBV9
D gene: NA
CDR3 length: 15
clone size: few
J gene: TRBJ1-5
CDR3 DNA: TGTGCCAGCAGCGTAGAGGGAAGGGACAATCAGCCCCAGCATTTT
CDR3 protein: CASSVEGRDNQPQHF

V gene: TRBV6-6
D gene: NA
CDR3 length: 12
clone size: NA
J gene: TRBJ1-2
CDR3 DNA: TGTGCCAGCACTCAGGGTAACTATGGCTACACCTTC
CDR3 protein: CASTQGNYGYTF

V gene: TRBV3-1/TRBV3-2
D gene: NA
CDR3 length: 14
clone size: NA
J gene: TRBJ2-6
CDR3 DNA: TGTGCCAGCAGCCAACTCTCTGGGGCCAACGTCCTGACTTTC
CDR3 protein: CASSQLSGANVLTF

V gene: TRBV5-5
D gene: NA
CDR3 length: 14
clone size: NA
J gene: TRBJ2-7
CDR3 DNA: TGTGCCAGCAGCTTGCCACAGGGGAGGAAGGAGCAGTACTTC
CDR3 protein: CASSLPQGRKEQYF

V gene: TRBV7-2
D gene: NA
CDR3 length: 14
clone size: once
J gene: TRBJ2-1
CDR3 DNA: TGTGCCAGCAGCCTTCGACCGGGGGCCAATGAGCAGTTCTTC
CDR3 protein: CASSLRPGANEQFF

V gene: TRBV15
D gene: NA
CDR3 length: 16
clone size: once
J gene: TRBJ1-2
CDR3 DNA: TGTGCCACCAGCACTCCCAAGGGGCCAGGGTCCTATGGCTACACCTTC
CDR3 protein: CATSTPKGPGSYGYTF

V gene: TRBV6-2/TRBV6-3
D gene: NA
CDR3 length: 16
clone size: NA
J gene: TRBJ1-1
CDR3 DNA: TGTGCCAGCAGTTACTCGAGAGGGGGGGCGAGCACTGAAGCTTTCTTT
CDR3 protein: CASSYSRGGASTEAFF

V gene: TRBV18
D gene: TRBD1
CDR3 length: 15
clone size: NA
J gene: TRBJ2-1
CDR3 DNA: TGTGCCAGCTCACTGGGACAGGGGAGTTTAGATGAGCAGTTCTTC
CDR3 protein: CASSLGQGSLDEQFF

V gene: TRBV9
D gene: NA
CDR3 length: 15
clone size: NA
J gene: TRBJ1-3
CDR3 DNA: TGTGCCAGCAGCGTAGGCACGGGGGATGGAAACACCATATATTTT
CDR3 protein: CASSVGTGDGNTIYF

V gene: TRBV19
D gene: TRBD2
CDR3 length: 13
clone size: NA
J gene: TRBJ2-1
CDR3 DNA: TGTGCCAGTGGGACTAGAGGTGAGGATGAGCAGTTCTTC
CDR3 protein: CASGTRGEDEQFF

V gene: TRBV4-1
D gene: TRBD1
CDR3 length: 20
clone size: NA
J gene: TRBJ1-4
CDR3 DNA: TGCGCCAGCAGCCGATCTTTTTCTCCGGGACAGGGAGGTGAAAATGAAAAACTGTTTTTT
CDR3 protein: CASSRSFSPGQGGENEKLFF

V gene: TRBV23-1
D gene: NA
CDR3 length: 17
clone size: NA
J gene: TRBJ1-5
CDR3 DNA: TGCGCCAGCAGTCAATCCCCCCGGGAATTAGGGGATCAGCCCCAGCATTTT
CDR3 protein: CASSQSPRELGDQPQHF

V gene: TRBV28
D gene: NA
CDR3 length: 12
clone size: NA
J gene: TRBJ1-3
CDR3 DNA: TGTGCCAGCAGATCGGGGGGAAACACCATATATTTT
CDR3 protein: CASRSGGNTIYF

V gene: TRBV7-2
D gene: NA
CDR3 length: 14
clone size: NA
J gene: TRBJ1-2
CDR3 DNA: TGTGCCAGCAGCTTATCTCCCACTCTGGAGGGCTACACCTTC
CDR3 protein: CASSLSPTLEGYTF

V gene: TRBV24-1
D gene: TRBD1
CDR3 length: 15
clone size: NA
J gene: TRBJ1-2
CDR3 DNA: TGTGCCACCAGTGACCCGGACAGGGGGTTTTATGGCTACACCTTC
CDR3 protein: CATSDPDRGFYGYTF

V gene: TRBV7-9
D gene: NA
CDR3 length: 13
clone size: NA
J gene: TRBJ1-1
CDR3 DNA: TGTGCCAGCAGCTTAAATTCGGACAGTGAAGCTTTCTTT
CDR3 protein: CASSLNSDSEAFF

V gene: TRBV23-1
D gene: NA
CDR3 length: 12
clone size: NA
J gene: TRBJ1-1
CDR3 DNA: TGCGCCAGCAGCTCTGGAGGCGATGAAGCTTTCTTT
CDR3 protein: CASSSGGDEAFF

V gene: TRBV18
D gene: TRBD2
CDR3 length: 15
clone size: NA
J gene: TRBJ2-5
CDR3 DNA: TGTGCCAGCTCACCTTCCTCAGCGGGAGTAGAGACCCAGTACTTC
CDR3 protein: CASSPSSAGVETQYF

V gene: TRBV9
D gene: TRBD1
CDR3 length: 13
clone size: few
J gene: TRBJ1-2
CDR3 DNA: TGTGCCAGCAGCCTAGGGGGCGGCTATGGCTACACCTTC
CDR3 protein: CASSLGGGYGYTF

V gene: TRBV6-2/TRBV6-3
D gene: TRBD1
CDR3 length: 13
clone size: NA
J gene: TRBJ2-1
CDR3 DNA: TGTGCCAGCAGTTCTAGGGGGCAGGATGAGCAGTTCTTC
CDR3 protein: CASSSRGQDEQFF

V gene: TRBV7-2
D gene: NA
CDR3 length: 15
clone size: NA
J gene: TRBJ2-3
CDR3 DNA: TGTGCCAGCACCCCCCCCAATATAGCGACAGATACGCAGTATTTT
CDR3 protein: CASTPPNIATDTQYF

V gene: TRBV2
D gene: NA
CDR3 length: 13
clone size: NA
J gene: TRBJ1-2
CDR3 DNA: TGTGCCAGCAGTGGAGTCGGACGGGAAGGCTACACCTTC
CDR3 protein: CASSGVGREGYTF

V gene: TRBV7-9
D gene: NA
CDR3 length: 14
clone size: NA
J gene: TRBJ1-1
CDR3 DNA: TGTGCCAGCAGCCCGAAGGGCATCGGCACTGAAGCTTTCTTT
CDR3 protein: CASSPKGIGTEAFF

V gene: TRBV7-7
D gene: NA
CDR3 length: 13
clone size: NA
J gene: TRBJ2-3
CDR3 DNA: TGTGCTAGCAGCTTAGGTCTGGCAAATACGCAGTATTTT
CDR3 protein: CASSLGLANTQYF

V gene: TRBV11-2
D gene: NA
CDR3 length: 14
clone size: NA
J gene: TRBJ2-3
CDR3 DNA: TGTGCCAGCAGCTTGGGACTGGGGGCAGATACGCAGTATTTT
CDR3 protein: CASSLGLGADTQYF

V gene: TRBV6-5
D gene: NA
CDR3 length: 15
clone size: NA
J gene: TRBJ2-2
CDR3 DNA: TGTGCCAGCAGTTACGGACGGTCTGGAACCGGGGAGCTGTTTTTT
CDR3 protein: CASSYGRSGTGELFF